These 21 T cell receptor beta chains were all obtained from the same sample, sequenced in a study of chemoradiotherapy in HPV16-positive cancers. Profiled with immunoSEQ multiplex PCR; TCRdb holds only in-frame clones, not every one. The sample includes 8,000 to 10,000 clones, roughly 84% seen only once; the top ten take 3.1%. The sample was tumor tissue, taken from a patient who underwent chemoradiotherapy. The receptors originated from a human donor with HPV-associated anogenital cancer.

A single count supports this clone. The gene calls are TRBV5-1 and TRBJ1-5; D uncertain. The germline gives CDR1 SGHRS, CDR2 YFSETQ. Trimming removed 1 base from V and 4 bases from J, with 15 bases in between. This CDR3 comprises 16 residues. The CDR3 reads CASSLSGMGANQPQHF. The CDR3 region has the DNA TGCGCCAGCAGCTTGTCTGGGATGGGAGCGAATCAGCCCCAGCATTTT.

This chain uses TRBV28 with TRBJ2-7, with TRBD1 identical over 9 bases. Looked up from germline, CDR1 is MDHEN and CDR2 is SYDVKM. Trimming cost V 4 bases and J 6 bases; bases outside gene matches: 16. The CDR3 extends over 17 amino acids. CDR3 sequence reads: CASSSLSSGQGFSEQYF. For the CDR3, the DNA is TGTGCCAGCAGTTCCCTATCCTCGGGACAGGGTTTTTCCGAGCAGTACTTC.

The table lists this clone with a count of one. V is TRBV5-5 and J is TRBJ1-5, with D maybe TRBD1 (5 bases). The germline V and J ends were trimmed by 5 bases and 3 bases, with 12 bases remaining between them. There are 14 residues in the CDR3. Germline V gene data show CDR1 as SGHKS and CDR2 as YYEKEE (reference sequence). For the CDR3, the DNA is TGTGCCAGCAGTGGGGACGTATCCAATCAGCCCCAGCATTTT. Its protein product is CASSGDVSNQPQHF. Together with reference TRBV5-5 and TRBJ1-5, the CDR3 gives the full variable domain: DAGVTQSPTHLIKTRGQQVTLRCSPISGHKSVSWYQQVLGQGPQFIFQYYEKEERGRGNFPDRFSARQFPNYSSELNVNALLLGDSALYLCASSGDVSNQPQHFGDGTRLSIL.

The chain combines TRBV9 with TRBJ2-1, with no clear D. With 4 bases removed from V and 5 bases from J, the gap between germline ends came to 4 bases. Germline V gives CDR1 SGDLS, CDR2 YYNGEE. This CDR3 has 11 residues. CDR3 DNA sequence: TGTGCCAGCAGCCCCCACAATGAGCAGTTCTTC. Protein sequence: CASSPHNEQFF.

This clone was seen only a few times. This chain links TRBV18 with TRBJ2-7, with D hard to call. Germline loops: CDR1 KGHSH, CDR2 LQKENI. The CDR3 is 17 residues long. Trimming removed 5 bases at V and 1 base at J, with 21 bases between. CDR3 DNA sequence: TGTGCCAGCTCATCAACACCTGCAGCGTTTATTTCCTACGAGCAGTACTTC. Amino acids: CASSSTPAAFISYEQYF.

The rearrangement links TRBV6-6 to TRBJ2-1; perhaps D is TRBD1 or TRBD2 (5 bases each). V dropped 2 bases and J dropped 0 bases, with 11 bases sitting between them. CDR3 length: 16 amino acids. Germline-derived CDR1 and CDR2 are MNHNY and SVGAGI (reference sequence). CDR3 residues: CASSYRGVSSYNEQFF. The CDR3 nucleotides are TGTGCCAGCAGTTACAGAGGGGTGAGCTCCTACAATGAGCAGTTCTTC.

Of note for this clone: One junction end disagrees with the germline gene, perhaps due to a read error. The V and J genes are TRBV30 and TRBJ2-2; possible D gene TRBD2, 5 bases. The CDR3 consists of 15 residues. The V gene's germline CDR1 is GTSNPN and CDR2 SVGIG (reference sequence). CDR3 sequence: CAWSVPRAEHRGAVF. CDR3 in DNA: TGTGCCTGGAGTGTACCCCGAGCCGAACACCGGGGAGCTGTTTTT.

This clone was picked up one time. The gene calls are TRBV7-9 and TRBJ1-3; 8 bases are shared with TRBD1. The V gene end was trimmed by 7 bases and the J gene end by 0 bases; junction bases not matched to a gene: 5. Germline V gives CDR1 SEHNR, CDR2 FQNEAQ (reference sequence). This CDR3 comprises 15 residues. This CDR3 is CASNPGQDSGNTIYF. CDR3 nucleotides: TGTGCCAGCAACCCGGGACAGGACTCTGGAAACACCATATATTTT. Supplemented by reference TRBV7-9 and TRBJ1-3, the full variable domain reads DTGVSQNPRHKITKRGQNVTFRCDPISEHNRLYWYRQTLGQGPEFLTYFQNEAQLEKSRLLSDRFSAERPKGSFSTLEIQRTEQGDSAMYLCASNPGQDSGNTIYFGEGSWLTVV.

The chain combines TRBV14 with TRBJ2-5; 7 nucleotides match TRBD1. The CDR3 consists of 13 residues. With 6 bases clipped from V and 3 bases from J, the junction kept 4 bases outside the gene matches. Per the germline V gene, CDR1 is SGHDN and CDR2 is FVKESK. Here the CDR3 DNA reads TGTGCCAGCAGTGACAGGGTAAAAGAGACCCAGTACTTC. This sequence encodes CASSDRVKETQYF.

The gene calls are TRBV5-1 and TRBJ1-6, with D perhaps TRBD1 (5 bases). CDR1 is SGHRS, CDR2 YFSETQ, per germline. There are 14 residues in the CDR3. Deletions cut 6 bases from V and 6 bases from J, with 13 bases between. As DNA, the CDR3 is TGCGCCAGCAAGGTGGAGGGGACTAATTCACCCCTCCACTTT. Translation gives CASKVEGTNSPLHF.

This chain links TRBV27 with TRBJ1-5; tentative D call: TRBD1 (6 bases). The germline CDR1 and CDR2 sequences are MNHEY and SMNVEV (reference sequence). V was pared by 3 bases and J by 6 bases, with 18 bases between. CDR3 length equals 16 residues. The CDR3 loop is CASSFSGTPTSQPQHF. The CDR3 DNA reads as TGTGCCAGCAGTTTCTCTGGGACACCGACCTCTCAGCCCCAGCATTTT.

The rearrangement links TRBV29-1 to TRBJ1-6; 9 positions agree with TRBD1. V lost 7 bases, J lost 8 bases, and 3 bases stayed unmatched. CDR3 length equals 12 residues. Germline CDR1 and CDR2: SQVTM and ANQGSEA. The CDR3 DNA is TGCAGCGCTCGGACAGGGGATTCACCCCTCCACTTT. As protein: CSARTGDSPLHF.

V and J are TRBV7-2 and TRBJ1-5, with a possible D match to TRBD1 (5 bases). CDR1 and CDR2 (germline): SGHTA, FQGNSA. This CDR3 has 16 residues. The germline V and J ends were trimmed by 0 bases and 0 bases, with 9 bases remaining between them. CDR3 bases: TGTGCCAGCAGCTTAGCGGGGACCTCTAGCAATCAGCCCCAGCATTTT. It encodes CASSLAGTSSNQPQHF.

This chain's CDR3 is CATSRGRTFTGELFF. CDR3 in DNA: TGTGCCACCAGCAGAGGGAGGACCTTCACCGGGGAGCTGTTTTTT. The genes are TRBV15 and TRBJ2-2, with D perhaps matching TRBD2 (5 bases). V shed 1 base and J shed 4 bases, with 10 bases lying between them. The CDR3 is made up of 15 amino acids. Germline CDR1 LNHNV, CDR2 YYDKDF (reference sequence).

This clone was seen more than once but under ten times. Within the sample, other DNA sequences also encode this same CDR3. The chain is built from TRBV2 and TRBJ1-1, with D uncertain. Germline CDR1 SNHLY, CDR2 FYNNEI. The CDR3 is 13 residues long. Between the trimmed V and J ends, which lost 6 bases and 1 base, there was a span of 9 bases. The CDR3 region is CASRPDGNTEAFF. CDR3 nucleotides: TGTGCCAGCAGGCCAGACGGGAACACTGAAGCTTTCTTT.

The chain joins TRBV5-1 to TRBJ2-7; D possibly corresponds to TRBD1 (6 bases). Per the germline V gene, CDR1 is SGHRS and CDR2 is YFSETQ. This CDR3 is built from 15 residues. V shed 5 bases and J shed 0 bases, with 15 bases lying between them. Here the CDR3 reads CASRLSRGHSYEQYF. In DNA form, the CDR3 reads TGCGCCAGCAGACTTTCCAGGGGCCACTCCTACGAGCAGTACTTC.

The gene calls are TRBV6-5 and TRBJ1-1, with 10 bases identical to TRBD1. The length of the CDR3 is 14 residues. V was pared by 4 bases and J by 5 bases, with 4 bases of the junction left unmatched. In germline, CDR1 is MNHEY, CDR2 SVGAGI. The CDR3 DNA reads TGTGCCAGCAGTTTGACAGGGGGCAGGACTGAAGCTTTCTTT. Amino acids: CASSLTGGRTEAFF.

The CDR3 loop is CASSYGTHNEQFF. As DNA, the CDR3 is TGTGCCAGCAGCTATGGGACCCACAATGAGCAGTTCTTC. V and J are TRBV11-1 and TRBJ2-1; D could derive from TRBD1 or TRBD2 (5 bases each). The CDR3 sequence is 13 residues long. The germline CDR1 and CDR2 sequences are SGHAT and FQDESV (reference sequence). V lost 4 bases to trimming and J lost 5 bases, with 9 bases between them.

J is TRBJ2-7 and V is TRBV5-6; D is undetermined. V lost 2 bases and J 3 bases, leaving 3 bases between the germline ends. The length of the CDR3 is 11 residues. Germline CDR1 reads SGHDT; CDR2 reads YYEEEE. This CDR3 reads CASSLNYEQYF. The CDR3 nucleotides read TGTGCCAGCAGCTTAAACTACGAGCAGTACTTC.

The V and J genes are TRBV14 and TRBJ1-1, with 7 bases aligning to TRBD1. The CDR3 length is 16 residues. Unmatched junction bases numbered 9, after V lost 4 bases and J lost 1 base. Germline V gene data show CDR1 as SGHDN and CDR2 as FVKESK. Here the CDR3 DNA reads TGTGCCAGCAGCCGCCGAACAGGGGAGGCGAACACTGAAGCTTTCTTT. Encoded protein: CASSRRTGEANTEAFF.

CDR3 amino acids: CASSLRGSYYGYTF. CDR3 bases: TGTGCCAGCAGTTTACGGGGCAGCTACTATGGCTACACCTTC. The gene calls are TRBV27 and TRBJ1-2; a weak D match, TRBD1 (5 bases). V lost 2 bases to trimming and J lost 3 bases, with 10 bases between them. CDR1 is MNHEY and CDR2 is SMNVEV in the germline V gene (reference sequence). The CDR3 contains 14 residues.